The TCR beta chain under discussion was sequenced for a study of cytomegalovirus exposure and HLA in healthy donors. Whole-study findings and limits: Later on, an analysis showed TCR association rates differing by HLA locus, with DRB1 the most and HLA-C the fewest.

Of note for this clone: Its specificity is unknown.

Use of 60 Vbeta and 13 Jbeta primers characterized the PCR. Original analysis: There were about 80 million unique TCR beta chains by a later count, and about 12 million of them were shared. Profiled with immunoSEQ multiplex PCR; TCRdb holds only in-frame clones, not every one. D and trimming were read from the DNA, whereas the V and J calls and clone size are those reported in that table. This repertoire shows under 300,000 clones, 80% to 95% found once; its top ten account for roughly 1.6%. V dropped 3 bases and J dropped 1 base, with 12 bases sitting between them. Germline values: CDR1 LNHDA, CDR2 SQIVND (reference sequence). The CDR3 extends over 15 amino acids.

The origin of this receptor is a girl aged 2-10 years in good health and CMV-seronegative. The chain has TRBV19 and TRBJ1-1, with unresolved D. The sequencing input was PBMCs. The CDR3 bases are TGTGCCAGTAGTATTAAGGTACAGACGAACACTGAAGCTTTCTTT. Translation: CASSIKVQTNTEAFF.